This T cell receptor (beta chain) was retrieved from a study of blood T cell repertoires in COVID-19. Sequencing used immunoSEQ multiplex PCR; TCRdb keeps in-frame clones, though not all of them. The sample contains roughly 230,000 clones, almost 85% of which appear only once. The CDR3 runs 15 residues. V was pared by 2 bases and J by 7 bases, with 6 bases of the junction left unmatched. Germline V lookup: CDR1 SGDLS, CDR2 YYNGEE. Seattle participants joined during active infection and were tracked over time. This chain joins TRBV9 and TRBJ2-1; 10 bases are a match to TRBD1. The receptor's source is a man aged 50-60 years with COVID-19, enrolled during active disease. Sequenced material: peripheral blood. The CDR3 protein is CASSVDRGQWNEQFF. In DNA, the CDR3 is TGTGCCAGCAGCGTCGACAGGGGGCAGTGGAATGAGCAGTTCTTC.